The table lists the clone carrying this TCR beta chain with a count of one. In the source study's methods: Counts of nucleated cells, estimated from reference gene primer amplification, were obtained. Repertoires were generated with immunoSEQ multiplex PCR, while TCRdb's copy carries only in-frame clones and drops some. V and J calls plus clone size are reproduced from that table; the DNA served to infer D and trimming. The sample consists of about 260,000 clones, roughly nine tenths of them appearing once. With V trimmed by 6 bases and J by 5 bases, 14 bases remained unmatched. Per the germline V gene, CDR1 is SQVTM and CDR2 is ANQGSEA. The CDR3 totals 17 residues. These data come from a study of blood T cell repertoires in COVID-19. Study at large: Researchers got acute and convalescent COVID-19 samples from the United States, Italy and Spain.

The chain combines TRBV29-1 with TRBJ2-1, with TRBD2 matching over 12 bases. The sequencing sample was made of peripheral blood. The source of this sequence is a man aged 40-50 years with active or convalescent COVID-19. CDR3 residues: CSVGGLAGPGPDNEQFF. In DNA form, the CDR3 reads TGCAGCGTGGGGGGACTAGCGGGTCCTGGACCCGACAATGAGCAGTTCTTC.